This entry features one T cell receptor beta chain sequence. This CDR3 has 15 amino acids. The V gene end was trimmed by 5 bases and the J gene end by 7 bases; junction bases not matched to a gene: 9. Looked up from germline, CDR1 is SGHTS and CDR2 is YDEGEE. This sample stems from a study of shared clonotypes between healthy human individuals. TCRdb's copy holds only in-frame clones and misses some; the assay was immunoSEQ multiplex PCR. The sample holds about half a million clones, 65% to 80% seen once. Sequencing input: PBMCs. The TCR sequence derives from a woman between 35 and 50 years old in good health. Some clones in this sample may be carry-over from other donors' samples. The chain is built from TRBV5-8 and TRBJ2-7, with 13 bases matching TRBD2. The CDR3 is CASSQGTSGTLEQYF. For the CDR3, the DNA is TGTGCCAGCAGTCAAGGGACTAGCGGGACCTTGGAGCAGTACTTC.